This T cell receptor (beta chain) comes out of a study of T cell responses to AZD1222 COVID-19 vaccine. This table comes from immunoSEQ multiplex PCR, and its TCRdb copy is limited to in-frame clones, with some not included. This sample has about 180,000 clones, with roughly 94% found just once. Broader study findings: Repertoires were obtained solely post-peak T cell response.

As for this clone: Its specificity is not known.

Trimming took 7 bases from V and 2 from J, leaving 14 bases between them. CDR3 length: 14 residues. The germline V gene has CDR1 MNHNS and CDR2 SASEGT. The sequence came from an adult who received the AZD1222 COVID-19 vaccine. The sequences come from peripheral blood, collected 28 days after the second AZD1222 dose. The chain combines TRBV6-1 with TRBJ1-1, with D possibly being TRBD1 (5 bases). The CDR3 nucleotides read TGTGCCAGCACCCAGACAGAATTTAACACTGAAGCTTTCTTT. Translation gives CASTQTEFNTEAFF.